The present TCR beta chain was sequenced within a study of blood T cell repertoires in COVID-19. At the level of the study: COVID-19 samples, acute and convalescent, were from the United States, Italy and Spain. Nucleic acid was either cDNA or gDNA, and it came from T cells, B-cell-depleted T cells, or PBMCs.

In the original workflow: Reference gene primer amplification yielded estimated nucleated cell counts. TCRdb's table, derived via immunoSEQ multiplex PCR, lists solely in-frame clones and lacks some. The DNA gave D and trimming, while V, J and clone size come from that table. This table holds 100,000 to 150,000 clones, roughly three quarters found once. This clone was counted once. The CDR3 spans 11 residues. Trimming left V 2 bases short and J 6 bases short, with 2 bases between. From germline, CDR1 is SNHLY and CDR2 FYNNEI. The receptor was isolated from a woman aged 70-85 years with acute or convalescent COVID-19. Sequencing was performed on peripheral blood. The rearrangement uses TRBV2 and TRBJ2-1; D remains ambiguous. In nucleotides, the CDR3 is TGTGCCAGCAGTGAACTCAATGAGCAGTTCTTC. As protein: CASSELNEQFF.